The source of this TCR beta chain is a study of cytomegalovirus exposure and HLA in healthy donors. PCR used 60 Vbeta primers and 13 Jbeta primers. Only in-frame clones appear in the TCRdb table, and some are missing; sequencing was by immunoSEQ multiplex PCR. The sample records about 90,000 clones, roughly 83% being singletons. The CDR3 runs to 15 residues. The germline V gene encodes CDR1 MDHEN and CDR2 SYDVKM. Trimming removed 7 bases from V and 4 bases from J, with 17 bases in between. The genes are TRBV28 and TRBJ1-5, with D possibly matching TRBD1 (6 bases). The clonotype comes from a man younger than 35 in good health and CMV-seronegative. The sample taken for sequencing was PBMCs. The CDR3 DNA is TGTGCCAGCACCAACCGAGGGACACGTAATCAGCCCCAGCATTTT. This sequence encodes CASTNRGTRNQPQHF.